One sample yielded the 10 T cell receptor beta chains listed below, sequenced in a study of shared clonotypes between healthy human individuals. Sequencing used immunoSEQ multiplex PCR; TCRdb keeps in-frame clones, though not all of them. The data contain millions of clones, roughly 94% of them singletons. Source material: naive CD4+ T cells sorted from blood. Subset: CD45RA+ positively selected. The receptor source for this set is a man younger than 35 in good health.

The rearrangement joins TRBV7-8 to TRBJ1-6; D is perhaps TRBD1 (5 bases). Germline V gene sequence: CDR1 SGHVS, CDR2 FQNEAQ. The CDR3 extends over 16 amino acids. Trimming took off 5 bases at V and 6 bases at J, with 17 bases between the two ends. For the CDR3, the DNA is TGTGCCAGCAGCCAACCGGAGGGGACCCGTAATTCACCCCTCCACTTT. Translated, it gives CASSQPEGTRNSPLHF.

The rearrangement links TRBV2 to TRBJ1-4; D gene ambiguous. CDR3 size: 14 residues. In germline, CDR1 is SNHLY, CDR2 FYNNEI. The V and J ends lost 8 bases and 4 bases respectively, with 14 bases between them. CDR3 sequence reads: CASLASVDNEKLFF. Here the CDR3 DNA reads TGTGCCAGCCTAGCCTCAGTGGATAATGAAAAACTGTTTTTT.

The chain is built from TRBV2 and TRBJ2-1; unclear D gene. V lost 10 bases and J lost 8, with 18 bases in between. Germline values: CDR1 SNHLY, CDR2 FYNNEI. CDR3 length equals 13 residues. This CDR3 is CATRREKIDEQFF. The CDR3 bases are TGTGCCACACGAAGAGAGAAAATCGATGAGCAGTTCTTC.

The rearrangement joins TRBV6-1 to TRBJ2-5, with 8 bases matching TRBD1. Germline CDR1 reads MNHNS; CDR2 reads SASEGT. The V segment lost 4 bases and the J segment 6 bases; nucleotides outside the gene matches: 10. There are 15 residues in the CDR3. CDR3 DNA: TGTGCCAGCAGTGGGGGCCGGGACAGGTGGAAGACCCAGTACTTC. This gives the protein CASSGGRDRWKTQYF.

This chain links TRBV11-2 with TRBJ2-3; tentatively, D is TRBD1 (6 bases). Deletions cut 4 bases from V and 2 bases from J, with 19 bases between. Germline values: CDR1 SGHAT, CDR2 FQNNGV. The CDR3 covers 17 residues. The CDR3 DNA follows: TGTGCCAGCAGCTCACTATCCAGAACAGGGAACACAGATACGCAGTATTTT. This sequence encodes CASSSLSRTGNTDTQYF.

The rearrangement links TRBV25-1 to TRBJ1-1; D call uncertain. The CDR3 extends over 11 amino acids. V was trimmed by 6 bases and J by 4 bases, leaving 6 bases between them. Germline V gene data show CDR1 as MGHDK and CDR2 as SYGVNS. The CDR3: CASRSSTEAFF. CDR3 in DNA: TGTGCCAGCAGGAGTAGCACTGAAGCTTTCTTT.

The chain links TRBV6-1 to TRBJ1-2, with a tentative D call TRBD1 (6 bases). Germline lookup yields CDR1 MNHNS and CDR2 SASEGT. The CDR3 runs 14 residues. Deletions cut 3 bases from V and 8 bases from J, with 16 bases between. CDR3 bases: TGTGCCAGCAGTGAGATGGGGACATTCGCGGGCTACACCTTC. Translating gives CASSEMGTFAGYTF.

This rearrangement joins TRBV7-8 to TRBJ2-3, with 14 nucleotides matching TRBD2. Looked up from germline, CDR1 is SGHVS and CDR2 is FQNEAQ. This CDR3 is built from 19 residues. The V segment lost 6 bases and the J segment 4 bases; nucleotides outside the gene matches: 15. CDR3 nucleotide sequence: TGTGCCAGCAGTCCAGGGACTAGCGGGAGAGTTGGGATGGCAGATACGCAGTATTTT. Protein product: CASSPGTSGRVGMADTQYF.

V and J are TRBV29-1 and TRBJ2-7; weak D call: TRBD1 (7 bases). CDR1 is SQVTM and CDR2 is ANQGSEA in the germline V gene. V gave up 6 bases and J gave up 2 bases, with 17 bases separating them. CDR3 length equals 14 residues. The CDR3 DNA reads as TGCAGCGTCCAACAGGGGTCGGGGGCCTACGAGCAGTACTTC. Protein: CSVQQGSGAYEQYF.

This rearrangement joins TRBV10-1 to TRBJ1-2, with TRBD1 matching over 9 bases. Germline assignment: CDR1 WNHNN and CDR2 SYGVQD (reference sequence). V shed 9 bases and J 1 base; nucleotides not matched to a gene: 12. The CDR3 spans 16 residues. The CDR3 sequence: CARSGTGKTVNYGYTF. DNA for the CDR3: TGCGCCAGGAGCGGGACAGGGAAAACCGTTAACTATGGCTACACCTTC.